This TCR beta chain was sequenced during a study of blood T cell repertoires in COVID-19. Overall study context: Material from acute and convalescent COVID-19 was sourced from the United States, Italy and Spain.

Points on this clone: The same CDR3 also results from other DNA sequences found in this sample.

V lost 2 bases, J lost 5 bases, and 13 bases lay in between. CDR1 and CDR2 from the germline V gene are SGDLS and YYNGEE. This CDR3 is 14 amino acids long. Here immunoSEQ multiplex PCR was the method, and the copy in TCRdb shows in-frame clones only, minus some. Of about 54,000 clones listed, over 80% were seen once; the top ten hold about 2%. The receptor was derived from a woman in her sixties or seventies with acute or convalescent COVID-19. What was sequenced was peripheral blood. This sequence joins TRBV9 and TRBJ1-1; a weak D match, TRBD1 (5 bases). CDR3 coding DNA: TGTGCCAGCAGCGTGGACACGGGGGGTACTGAAGCTTTCTTT. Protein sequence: CASSVDTGGTEAFF.